A selection of T cell receptor beta chains follows, all from one sample in a study of blood T cells in healthy people across ages. TCRdb recomputed calls from the 5' RACE reads with MiXCR, one row per CDR3 protein. The sample consists of about 2 million distinct CDR3 sequences, roughly 50% of them appearing once. The sample comprised blood. The receptors come from a woman between 40 and 50 years old in good health. The CDR3 runs from the conserved cysteine through the conserved F or W. Each record gives: J gene, D gene, clone size, V gene, CDR3 DNA, CDR3 protein. A D gene is named only where the DNA matches it firmly. The size entry is marked missing in some rows and otherwise reads once, few, many or a size class.

>TRBJ2-7|-|few|TRBV28
TGTGCCAGCAGTTTCCCGGGCAGCCTCTACGAGCAGTACTTC
CASSFPGSLYEQYF
>TRBJ2-3|TRBD2|-|TRBV4-3
TGCGCCAGCAGCCAAGAACGGCGGGGGATTATTTCGGATACGCAGTATTTT
CASSQERRGIISDTQYF
>TRBJ2-5|-|-|TRBV29-1
TGCAGCGGACGGGCCGGACAAGAGACCCAGTACTTC
CSGRAGQETQYF
>TRBJ2-6|TRBD2|once|TRBV7-2
TGTGCCAGCAGCCGTAGCGGGGGGAGCTCTGGGGCCAACGTCCTGACTTTC
CASSRSGGSSGANVLTF
>TRBJ1-2|-|-|TRBV20-1
TGCAGTGCTAGACAGCCGGGGCCGGGGGGCTACACCTTC
CSARQPGPGGYTF
>TRBJ1-1|TRBD1|once|TRBV6-5
TGTGCCAGCAGTCCCAGGGGGCCGGGCACTGAAGCTTTCTTT
CASSPRGPGTEAFF
>TRBJ1-5|-|-|TRBV9
TGTGCCAGCAGCGGAGGGGGAACTAGCAATCAGCCCCAGCATTTT
CASSGGGTSNQPQHF
>TRBJ1-2|-|-|TRBV7-2
TGTGCCAGCAGCTTAAAGTATCAGGGGCATGGCTACACCTTC
CASSLKYQGHGYTF
>TRBJ2-4|TRBD2|few|TRBV6-5
TGTGCCAGCAGTTCCATAAGCGGGGGGGAGTCCAAAAACATTCAGTACTTC
CASSSISGGESKNIQYF
>TRBJ2-3|TRBD2|-|TRBV20-1
TGCAGTGCTAGGGACGGGACTAGCGGGGCAGATACGCAGTATTTT
CSARDGTSGADTQYF
>TRBJ1-4|-|few|TRBV7-2
TGTGCCAGCAGCTCCCCGGGGCTGACTGAAAAACTGTTTTTT
CASSSPGLTEKLFF
>TRBJ2-6|-|-|TRBV18
TGTGCCAGCTCACCCGTACACTCTGGGGCCAACGTCCTGACTTTC
CASSPVHSGANVLTF
>TRBJ2-3|TRBD2|-|TRBV6-2/TRBV6-3
TGTGCCAGCAGTTACTCTCCCGGGGGGATCACAGATACGCAGTATTTT
CASSYSPGGITDTQYF
>TRBJ1-4|-|-|TRBV28
TGTGCCAGCAGTTTCTTGGGGCTAGGGTCGACTAATGAAAAACTGTTTTTT
CASSFLGLGSTNEKLFF
>TRBJ2-7|TRBD2|once|TRBV20-1
TGCAGTGCTGGCCGGGTAGCGGGGGGCAGCGAGCAGTACTTC
CSAGRVAGGSEQYF
>TRBJ1-4|-|-|TRBV12-3/TRBV12-4
TGTGCCAGCACCGATCAGGTTCTGGGACTCAACCCCGCAACTAATGAAAAACTGTTTTTT
CASTDQVLGLNPATNEKLFF
>TRBJ2-5|-|few|TRBV7-2
TGTGCCAGCAGCACCACCGGCGTCGAGACCCAGTACTTC
CASSTTGVETQYF
>TRBJ2-1|TRBD2|-|TRBV5-1
TGCGCCAGCAGCCCCACAGCGGGGGTAAAGAATGAGCAGTTCTTC
CASSPTAGVKNEQFF
>TRBJ2-1|-|few|TRBV2
TGTGCCAGCAGTGAATCTTGGGGGGACTCCTACAATGAGCAGTTCTTC
CASSESWGDSYNEQFF
>TRBJ2-3|-|once|TRBV24-1
TGTGCCACCAGTGATTTGTGGGGGACAGATACGCAGTATTTT
CATSDLWGTDTQYF
>TRBJ2-1|-|few|TRBV11-2
TGTGCCAGCTCCTTCGGGGAGTACAATGAGCAGTTCTTC
CASSFGEYNEQFF
>TRBJ2-5|-|-|TRBV20-1
TGCAGTGCTAGAGGTACATCGGGCGGCGCCTACGGGCAGTACTTC
CSARGTSGGAYGQYF
>TRBJ1-4|-|-|TRBV7-2
TGTGCCAGCAGCCCCGGGGTTAATGAAAAACTGTTTTTT
CASSPGVNEKLFF
>TRBJ2-1|-|-|TRBV12-5
TGTGCTAGTGGACCTACAGGGAACTCCTACAATGAGCAGTTCTTC
CASGPTGNSYNEQFF
>TRBJ2-7|-|-|TRBV20-1
TGCAGTGCACCTGCCCCTGGGGGAGGAAGCTCCTACGAGCAGTACTTC
CSAPAPGGGSSYEQYF
>TRBJ1-2|-|-|TRBV29-1
TGCAGCGTTGTGCGGCAGGGGCCCGAGGATGGCTACACCTTC
CSVVRQGPEDGYTF
>TRBJ1-1|-|-|TRBV12-3/TRBV12-4
TGTGCCAGCAGGCTGAGGACTGAAGCTTTCTTT
CASRLRTEAFF
>TRBJ2-1|-|-|TRBV3-1
TGTGCCAGCAGCCAAGGAGGTTGGAATGAGCAGTTCTTC
CASSQGGWNEQFF
>TRBJ2-3|-|few|TRBV10-3
TGTGCCATCTCCAGGCTTAACACAGATACGCAGTATTTT
CAISRLNTDTQYF
>TRBJ2-7|-|-|TRBV21-1
TGTGCCAGCAGCAATGGAAGGGTATACGAGCAGTACTTC
CASSNGRVYEQYF
>TRBJ2-6|-|-|TRBV7-3
TGTGCCAGCAGCCCTCGACCGACAGTTACCTCTGGGGCCAACGTCCTGACTTTC
CASSPRPTVTSGANVLTF
>TRBJ2-7|-|few|TRBV10-2
TGCGCCAGCAGTCGCAAACAGGGCACCACCTACGAGCAGTACTTC
CASSRKQGTTYEQYF
>TRBJ2-7|TRBD1|-|TRBV7-9
TGTGCCAGCAGCTTAGGACCTACGACAGGGTTCTACGAGCAGTACTTC
CASSLGPTTGFYEQYF
>TRBJ2-1|TRBD1|-|TRBV29-1
TGCAGCGTTCTCCCCGGGACAGGGGGGGCCAATGAGCAGTTCTTC
CSVLPGTGGANEQFF
>TRBJ1-1|TRBD1|once|TRBV11-2
TGTGCCAGCAGCTTAGTAGGGGGCAAGAACACTGAAGCTTTCTTT
CASSLVGGKNTEAFF
>TRBJ2-3|TRBD2|-|TRBV12-3/TRBV12-4
TGTGCCAGCAGTTACAGCAGAGGGAGGGCAGATACGCAGTATTTT
CASSYSRGRADTQYF
>TRBJ1-5|-|-|TRBV7-2
TGTGCCAGCAGCCCGCCGGGCCCTCCGCGCAATCAGCCCCAGCATTTT
CASSPPGPPRNQPQHF
>TRBJ2-1|-|few|TRBV5-8
TGTGCCAGTAGCTTTAGAGCCAGGGGAAATGAGCAGTTCTTC
CASSFRARGNEQFF
>TRBJ2-7|-|few|TRBV6-5
TGTGCCAGCAGCCTTGTTGGGGGCCGGGACGAGCAGTACTTC
CASSLVGGRDEQYF
>TRBJ1-4|-|-|TRBV5-1
TGCGCCAGCAGCTTCGGCAGGGCTAATGAAAAACTGTTTTTT
CASSFGRANEKLFF
>TRBJ1-2|-|-|TRBV28
TGTGCCAGCAGTTTCCCAGGTTGGAACTATGGCTACACCTTC
CASSFPGWNYGYTF
>TRBJ1-2|-|-|TRBV12-3/TRBV12-4
TGTGCCAGCAGCCGAGAGAGGACCCCTAACTATGGCTACACCTTC
CASSRERTPNYGYTF
>TRBJ1-2|TRBD1|-|TRBV11-2
TGTGCCAGCAGCTCATACAGGGGGCAGGGCAATGGCTACACCTTC
CASSSYRGQGNGYTF
>TRBJ2-3|TRBD1|-|TRBV12-3/TRBV12-4
TGTGCCAGCAGTCGAAGACAGGGAACAATTGTGGATACGCAGTATTTT
CASSRRQGTIVDTQYF
>TRBJ1-6|TRBD1|-|TRBV4-2
TGTGCCAGCAGCCACGCCAGGGGGGCAGGGAATTCACCCCTCCACTTT
CASSHARGAGNSPLHF
>TRBJ2-4|-|few|TRBV4-1
TGCGCCAGCAGCCAAGAAGGGGGCAAAAACATTCAGTACTTC
CASSQEGGKNIQYF